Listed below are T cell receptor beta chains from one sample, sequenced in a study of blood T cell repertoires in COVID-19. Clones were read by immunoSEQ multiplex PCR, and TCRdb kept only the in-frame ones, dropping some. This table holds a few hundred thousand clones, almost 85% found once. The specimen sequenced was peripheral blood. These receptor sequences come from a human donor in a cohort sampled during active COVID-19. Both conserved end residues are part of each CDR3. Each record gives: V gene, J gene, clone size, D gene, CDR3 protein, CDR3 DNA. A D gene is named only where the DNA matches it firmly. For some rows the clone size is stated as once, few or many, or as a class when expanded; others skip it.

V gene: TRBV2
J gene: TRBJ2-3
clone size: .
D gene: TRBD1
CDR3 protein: CAGGTGFTDTQYF
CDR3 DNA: TGTGCCGGAGGGACAGGATTCACAGATACGCAGTATTTT

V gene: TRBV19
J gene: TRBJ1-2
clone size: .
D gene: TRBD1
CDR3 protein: CASSIGGTGSSGYTF
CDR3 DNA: TGTGCCAGTAGTATAGGGGGGACAGGGTCGAGCGGCTACACCTTC

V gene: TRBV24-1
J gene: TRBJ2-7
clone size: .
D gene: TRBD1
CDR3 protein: CATSDGTAARFEQYF
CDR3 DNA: TGTGCCACCAGTGACGGGACAGCGGCCCGTTTCGAGCAGTACTTC

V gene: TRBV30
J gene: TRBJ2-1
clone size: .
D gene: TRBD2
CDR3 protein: CAWIPGGREQFF
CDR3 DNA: TGTGCCTGGATACCGGGGGGGCGTGAGCAGTTCTTC

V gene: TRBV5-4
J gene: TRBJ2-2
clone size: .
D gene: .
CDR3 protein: CASTSRGGTGELFF
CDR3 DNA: TGTGCCAGCACCTCGAGAGGGGGCACCGGGGAGCTGTTTTTT

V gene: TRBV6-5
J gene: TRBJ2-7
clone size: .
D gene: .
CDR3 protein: CASSYSSRSEQYF
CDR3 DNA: TGTGCCAGCAGTTACTCGTCTCGGTCGGAGCAGTACTTC

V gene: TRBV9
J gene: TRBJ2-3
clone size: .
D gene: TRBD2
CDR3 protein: CASSPNSGGTDTQYF
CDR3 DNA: TGTGCCAGCAGCCCCAATAGCGGGGGCACAGATACGCAGTATTTT

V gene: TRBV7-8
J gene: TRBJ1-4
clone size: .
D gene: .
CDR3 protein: CASSLGTAGGEKLFF
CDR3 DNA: TGTGCCAGCAGCTTAGGGACCGCGGGTGGAGAAAAACTGTTTTTT

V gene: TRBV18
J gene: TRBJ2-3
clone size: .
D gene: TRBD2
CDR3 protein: CASSPGGRGDTQYF
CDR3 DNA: TGTGCCAGCTCACCGGGAGGGCGGGGAGATACGCAGTATTTT

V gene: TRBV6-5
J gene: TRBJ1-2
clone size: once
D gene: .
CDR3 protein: CASRQQVSYGYTF
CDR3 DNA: TGTGCCAGCAGACAACAGGTTAGCTATGGCTACACCTTC

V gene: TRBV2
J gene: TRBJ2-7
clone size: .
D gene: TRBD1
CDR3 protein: CASSMGTEEYF
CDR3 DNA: TGTGCCAGCAGTATGGGGACAGAGGAGTACTTC

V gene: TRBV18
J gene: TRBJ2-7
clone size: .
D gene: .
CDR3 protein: CASSLSRAYEQYF
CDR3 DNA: TGTGCCAGCTCACTCTCTAGAGCCTACGAGCAGTACTTC

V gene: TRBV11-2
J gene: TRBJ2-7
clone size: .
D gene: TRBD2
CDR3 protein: CASSVFSGAYEQYF
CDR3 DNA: TGTGCCAGCAGCGTTTTTAGCGGGGCCTACGAGCAGTACTTC

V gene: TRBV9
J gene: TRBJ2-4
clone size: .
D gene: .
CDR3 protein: CASSVRQGLAKNIQYF
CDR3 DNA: TGTGCCAGCAGCGTAAGACAGGGACTCGCCAAAAACATTCAGTACTTC

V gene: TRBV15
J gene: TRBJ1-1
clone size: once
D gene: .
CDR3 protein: CATSSRRANTEAFF
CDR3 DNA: TGTGCCACCAGCAGCAGGCGGGCGAACACTGAAGCTTTCTTT

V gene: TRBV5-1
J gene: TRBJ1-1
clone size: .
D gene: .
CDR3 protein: CASSSKDTSNTEAFF
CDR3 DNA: TGCGCCAGCAGCTCTAAGGACACCTCGAACACTGAAGCTTTCTTT

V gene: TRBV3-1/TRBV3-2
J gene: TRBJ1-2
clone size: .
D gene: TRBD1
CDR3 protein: CASSRHAGTGYGYTF
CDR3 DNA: TGTGCCAGCAGCCGTCACGCCGGGACAGGGTACGGCTACACCTTC

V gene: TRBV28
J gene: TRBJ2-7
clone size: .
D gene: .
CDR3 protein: CASSPGQGGVSEQYF
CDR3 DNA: TGTGCCAGCAGTCCCGGACAGGGAGGGGTCTCCGAGCAGTACTTC

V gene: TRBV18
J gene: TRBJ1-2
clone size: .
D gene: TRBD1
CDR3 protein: CASSLHGQGSGYTF
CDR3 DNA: TGTGCCAGCTCCCTACACGGACAGGGTAGTGGCTACACCTTC

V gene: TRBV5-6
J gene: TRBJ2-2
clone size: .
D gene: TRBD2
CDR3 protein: CASRPNGGATGELFF
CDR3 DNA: TGTGCCAGCAGGCCCAACGGGGGGGCTACCGGGGAGCTGTTTTTT

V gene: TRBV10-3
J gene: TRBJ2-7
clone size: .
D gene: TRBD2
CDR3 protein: CAIRPTSGGSYEQYF
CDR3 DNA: TGTGCCATCAGACCGACTAGCGGGGGATCCTACGAGCAGTACTTC

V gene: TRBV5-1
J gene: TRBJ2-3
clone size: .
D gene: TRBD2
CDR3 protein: CASSPEASGGRDTQYF
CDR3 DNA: TGCGCCAGCAGCCCGGAGGCGAGCGGGGGTAGAGATACGCAGTATTTT

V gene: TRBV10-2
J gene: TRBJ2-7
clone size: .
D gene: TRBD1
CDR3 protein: CASSEGRGIGEQYF
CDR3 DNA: TGCGCCAGCAGTGAGGGCAGGGGGATAGGAGAGCAGTACTTC

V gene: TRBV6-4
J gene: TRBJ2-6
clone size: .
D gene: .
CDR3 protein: CASSESGGANVLTF
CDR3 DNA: TGTGCCAGCAGTGAATCGGGTGGGGCCAACGTCCTGACTTTC

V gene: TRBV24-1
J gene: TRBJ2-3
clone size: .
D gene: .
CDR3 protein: CATSDLSSTADTQYF
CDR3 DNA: TGTGCCACCAGTGATTTGTCCTCTACGGCAGATACGCAGTATTTT

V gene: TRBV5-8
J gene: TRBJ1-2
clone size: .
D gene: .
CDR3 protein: CAVFDYGYTF
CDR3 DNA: TGTGCCGTATTCGACTATGGCTACACCTTC

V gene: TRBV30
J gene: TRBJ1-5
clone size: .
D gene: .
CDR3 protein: CAWSPGRVNGQPQHF
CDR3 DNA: TGTGCCTGGAGTCCCGGGCGGGTCAACGGGCAGCCCCAGCATTTT

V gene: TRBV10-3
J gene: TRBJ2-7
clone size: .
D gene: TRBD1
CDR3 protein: CAIMYGTGGEQYF
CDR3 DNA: TGTGCCATCATGTATGGGACAGGGGGCGAGCAGTACTTC

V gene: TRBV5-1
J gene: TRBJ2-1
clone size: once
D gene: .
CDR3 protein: CASSLVSNEQFF
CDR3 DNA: TGCGCCAGCAGCTTGGTCAGCAATGAGCAGTTCTTC

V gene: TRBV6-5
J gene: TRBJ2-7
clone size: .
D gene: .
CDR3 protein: CASSYSGPGLYEQYF
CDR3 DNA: TGTGCCAGCAGTTACTCCGGGCCAGGGCTCTACGAGCAGTACTTC

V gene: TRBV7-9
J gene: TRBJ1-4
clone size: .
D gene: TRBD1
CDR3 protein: CASSATGTANEKLFF
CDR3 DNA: TGTGCCAGCAGCGCTACAGGGACAGCTAATGAAAAACTGTTTTTT

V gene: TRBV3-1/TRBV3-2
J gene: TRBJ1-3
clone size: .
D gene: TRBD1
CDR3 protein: CASSKLTDRGAGDTIYF
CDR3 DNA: TGTGCCAGCAGCAAACTAACGGACAGGGGCGCAGGGGACACCATATATTTT

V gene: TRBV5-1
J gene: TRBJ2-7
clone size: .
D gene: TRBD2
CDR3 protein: CASSLGDGRLAGAAYEQYF
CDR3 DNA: TGCGCCAGCAGCTTGGGGGACGGACGATTAGCGGGGGCCGCCTACGAGCAGTACTTC

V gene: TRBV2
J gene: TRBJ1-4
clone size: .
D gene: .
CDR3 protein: CAIQRGTGEKLFF
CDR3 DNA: TGTGCCATACAAAGGGGGACCGGTGAAAAACTGTTTTTT

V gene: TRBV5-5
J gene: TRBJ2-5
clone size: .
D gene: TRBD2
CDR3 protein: CASSDPSRFGRGARETQYF
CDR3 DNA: TGTGCCAGCAGCGACCCCTCCCGTTTCGGGCGGGGGGCGCGTGAGACCCAGTACTTC

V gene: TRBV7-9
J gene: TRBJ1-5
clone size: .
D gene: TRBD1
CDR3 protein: CASSTGQGWNQPQHF
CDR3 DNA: TGTGCCAGCAGCACCGGACAGGGATGGAATCAGCCCCAGCATTTT

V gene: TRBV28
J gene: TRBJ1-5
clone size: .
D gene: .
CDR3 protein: CASSLGQGNQPQHF
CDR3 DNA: TGTGCCAGCAGTTTAGGTCAGGGTAATCAGCCCCAGCATTTT

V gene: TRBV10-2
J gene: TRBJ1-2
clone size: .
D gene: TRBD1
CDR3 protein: CASSDGGRGNSNYGYTF
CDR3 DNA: TGCGCCAGCAGTGACGGTGGCAGGGGGAATTCTAACTATGGCTACACCTTC

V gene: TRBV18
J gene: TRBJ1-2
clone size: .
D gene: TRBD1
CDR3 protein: CASSPIRDSSTDGYTF
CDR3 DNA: TGTGCCAGCTCACCAATCCGGGACAGCTCAACCGATGGCTACACCTTC

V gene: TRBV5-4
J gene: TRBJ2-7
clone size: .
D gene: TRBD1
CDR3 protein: CASSSNPGTGSYEQYF
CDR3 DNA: TGTGCCAGCAGCTCAAACCCCGGGACAGGATCATACGAGCAGTACTTC

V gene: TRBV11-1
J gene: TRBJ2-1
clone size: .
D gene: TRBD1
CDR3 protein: CASSLRPGTEYNEQFF
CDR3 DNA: TGTGCCAGCAGCCTACGGCCCGGGACAGAATACAATGAGCAGTTCTTC

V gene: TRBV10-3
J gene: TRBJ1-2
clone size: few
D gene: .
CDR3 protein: CAISERGYGYTF
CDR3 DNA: TGTGCCATCAGTGAAAGAGGCTATGGCTACACCTTC

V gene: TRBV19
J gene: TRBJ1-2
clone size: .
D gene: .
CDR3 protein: CASTLAWKRGSDYGYTF
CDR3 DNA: TGTGCCAGTACCCTGGCCTGGAAACGAGGGAGCGACTATGGCTACACCTTC

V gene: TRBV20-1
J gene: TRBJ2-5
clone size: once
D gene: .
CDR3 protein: CSASRPGVETQYF
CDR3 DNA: TGCAGTGCTAGTAGACCAGGGGTCGAGACCCAGTACTTC

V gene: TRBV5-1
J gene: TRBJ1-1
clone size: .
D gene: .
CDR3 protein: CASTLTQGNTEAFF
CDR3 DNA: TGCGCCAGCACCCTGACTCAGGGGAACACTGAAGCTTTCTTT

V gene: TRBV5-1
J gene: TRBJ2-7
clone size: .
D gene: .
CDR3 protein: CASRQGNEQYF
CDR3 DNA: TGCGCCAGCAGACAGGGTAACGAGCAGTACTTC

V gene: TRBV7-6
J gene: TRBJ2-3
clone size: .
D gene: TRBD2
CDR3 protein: CASSFQTSGGTDTQYF
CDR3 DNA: TGTGCCAGCAGCTTCCAGACTAGCGGGGGCACAGATACGCAGTATTTT

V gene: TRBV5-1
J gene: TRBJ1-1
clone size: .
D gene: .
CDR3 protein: CASSLGVNTEAFF
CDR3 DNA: TGCGCCAGCAGCTTGGGCGTAAACACTGAAGCTTTCTTT

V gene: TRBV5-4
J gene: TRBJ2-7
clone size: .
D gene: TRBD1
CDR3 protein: CASSSTGEGQYF
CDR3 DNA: TGTGCCAGCAGCTCTACAGGGGAAGGGCAGTACTTC

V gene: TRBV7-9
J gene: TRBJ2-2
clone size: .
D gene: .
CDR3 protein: CASSLGYGATGELFF
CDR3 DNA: TGTGCCAGCAGCTTAGGGTATGGGGCCACCGGGGAGCTGTTTTTT

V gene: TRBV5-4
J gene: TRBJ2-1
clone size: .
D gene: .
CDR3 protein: CASSHGQISYNEQFF
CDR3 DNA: TGTGCCAGCAGCCACGGACAGATCTCCTACAATGAGCAGTTCTTC

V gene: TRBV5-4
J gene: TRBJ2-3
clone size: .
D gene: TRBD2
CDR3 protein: CASSGRETDTQYF
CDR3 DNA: TGTGCCAGCAGCGGGAGGGAGACAGATACGCAGTATTTT

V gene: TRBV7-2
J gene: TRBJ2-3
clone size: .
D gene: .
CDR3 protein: CASRPSSSTDTQYF
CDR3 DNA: TGTGCCAGCAGACCTAGCAGTAGCACAGATACGCAGTATTTT

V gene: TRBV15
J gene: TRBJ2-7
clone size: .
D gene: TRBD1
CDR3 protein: CATSGTGPYEQYF
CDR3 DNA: TGTGCCACCTCCGGGACAGGACCCTACGAGCAGTACTTC

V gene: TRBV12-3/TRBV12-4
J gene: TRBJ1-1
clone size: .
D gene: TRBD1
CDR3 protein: CASRGGQGPEAFF
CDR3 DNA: TGTGCCAGCAGGGGAGGACAGGGCCCTGAAGCTTTCTTT